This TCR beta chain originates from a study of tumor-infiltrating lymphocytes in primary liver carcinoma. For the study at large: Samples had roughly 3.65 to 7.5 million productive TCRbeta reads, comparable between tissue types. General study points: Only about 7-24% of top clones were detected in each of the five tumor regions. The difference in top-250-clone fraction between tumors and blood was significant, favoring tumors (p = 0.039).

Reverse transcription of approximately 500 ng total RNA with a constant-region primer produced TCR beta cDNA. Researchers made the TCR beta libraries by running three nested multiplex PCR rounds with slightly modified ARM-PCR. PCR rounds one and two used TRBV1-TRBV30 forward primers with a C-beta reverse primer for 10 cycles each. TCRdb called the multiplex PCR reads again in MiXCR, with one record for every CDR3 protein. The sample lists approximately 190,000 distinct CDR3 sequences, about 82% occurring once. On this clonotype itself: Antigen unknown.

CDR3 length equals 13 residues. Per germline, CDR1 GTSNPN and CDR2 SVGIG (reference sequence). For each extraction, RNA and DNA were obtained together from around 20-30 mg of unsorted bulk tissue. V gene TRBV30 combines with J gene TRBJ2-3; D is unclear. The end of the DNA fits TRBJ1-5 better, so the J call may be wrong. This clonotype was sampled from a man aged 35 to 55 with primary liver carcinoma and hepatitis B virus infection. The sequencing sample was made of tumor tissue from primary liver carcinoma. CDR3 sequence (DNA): TGTGCCTGGAGTCCCATGGCATCAGATATGCAGCATTTT. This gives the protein CAWSPMASDMQHF.